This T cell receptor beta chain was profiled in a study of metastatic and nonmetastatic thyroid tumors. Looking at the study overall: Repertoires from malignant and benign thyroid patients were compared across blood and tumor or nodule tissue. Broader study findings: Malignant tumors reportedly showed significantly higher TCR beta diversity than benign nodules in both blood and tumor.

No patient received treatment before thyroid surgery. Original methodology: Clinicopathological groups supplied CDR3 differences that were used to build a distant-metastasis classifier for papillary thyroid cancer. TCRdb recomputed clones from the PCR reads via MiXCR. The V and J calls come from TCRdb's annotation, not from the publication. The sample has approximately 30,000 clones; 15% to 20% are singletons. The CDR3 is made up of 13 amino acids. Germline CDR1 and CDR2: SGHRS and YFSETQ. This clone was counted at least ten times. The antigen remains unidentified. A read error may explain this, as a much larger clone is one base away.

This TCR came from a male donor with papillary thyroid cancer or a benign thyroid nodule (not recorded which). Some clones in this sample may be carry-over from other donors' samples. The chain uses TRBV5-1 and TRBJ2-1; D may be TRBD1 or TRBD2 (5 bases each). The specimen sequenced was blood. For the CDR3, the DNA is TGCGCCAGCGGCTTATACGAGGGGAATGAGCAGTTCTTC. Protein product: CASGLYEGNEQFF. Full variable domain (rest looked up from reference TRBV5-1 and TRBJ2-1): KAGVTQTPRYLIKTRGQQVTLSCSPISGHRSVSWYQQTPGQGLQFLFEYFSETQRNKGNFPGRFSGRQFSNSRSEMNVSTLELGDSALYLCASGLYEGNEQFFGPGTRLTVL.